Listed here is a single T cell receptor beta chain. The antigen it recognizes is unknown. No base quality values were provided; no much bigger clone lies one nucleotide off. This entry comes from a study of blood T cell repertoires in COVID-19 (TCRdb year 2020). Turning to the overall study: Samples covering the acute and convalescent phases of COVID-19 were provided by collaborators in the United States, Italy and Spain. The samples were drawn from the first 160 participants of the ongoing ImmuneRACE study and from 1,200 or so subjects provided by 6 global collaborators. Nearly every sample came with metadata listing a de-identified subject ID, COVID-19 status, age in years and sex. The prospective study material was composed of cDNA or gDNA derived from T cells, B-cell-depleted T cells, or PBMCs. The repertoires were released in a freely available public database intended as a resource for research on the immune response to SARS-CoV-2. Subjects who had been exposed to COVID-19, were actively infected with it, or had recovered from it provided the deeply sampled blood TCRbeta repertoires that made up the dataset. Where available, HLA class I and class II types were obtained from metadata supplied by the sample provider rather than from assay-based typing. Points the paper makes about the study in general: Clinical and demographic metadata were provided uncurated, with the amount varying by source and participant.

Collaborating institutions collected whole blood in K2EDTA tubes following their own protocols. Collaborator samples were shipped for TCRbeta analysis as frozen whole blood, isolated PBMCs, or DNA extracted from either sample type. Relative to germline, V is missing 7 bases and J is missing 4 bases, with 3 bases of the junction outside any gene match. From cysteine to phenylalanine, the CDR3 is 11 amino acids long. Only the CDR3 portion is preserved as DNA: 33 bases, with reading frame beginning at the first base. CDR1 and CDR2, per the germline V gene, are SQVTM and ANQGSEA. TCRbeta CDR3 regions were amplified from genomic DNA using the immunoSEQ Assay, a bias-controlled multiplex PCR. The original pipeline was this. Within the assay, amplification of reference gene primers was used to estimate how many nucleated cells each sample contained. To quantify the absolute abundance of each unique TCRbeta CDR3 rearrangement, sequence reads were collapsed and filtered. Productive Simpson clonality was computed per sample as the square root of Simpson's diversity index over productive rearrangements. The source is immuneACCESS, and TCRdb retained only in-frame sequences with V and J called. Part of the clones is not carried over; for the studies checked, unresolved V genes explain less than half of this, and the remainder is unexplained. D and trimming come from the DNA, and the V and J calls and clone size come from that table. This sample has 290,000 or so clones in its table, and around 90% of those were observed once. The ten largest account for about 2.5% of the sample.

The receptor comes from a man aged 18-30 years with active or convalescent COVID-19. The V and J segments used are TRBV29-1 and TRBJ1-2; the junction holds 7 bases that match TRBD1. The sample consisted of peripheral blood. The DNA sequence is TGCAGCGCTAGGGACAGCTATGGCTACACCTTC. Its coded protein is CSARDSYGYTF.